Listed below are T cell receptor beta chains from one sample, sequenced in a study of T-cell memory formation after mild COVID-19. From the 5' RACE reads, TCRdb called clonotypes with MiXCR, one entry per CDR3 protein. The sample shows more than 110,000 distinct CDR3 sequences, approximately 25% of them seen only once. The sample was PBMCs or a T cell subset sorted from them (not recorded which). Every receptor here comes from an adult woman who had mild COVID-19 (a few samples of this study predate the infection). Cell type and time point are not known. Both conserved end residues are part of each CDR3. D genes are given only for firm matches. Clone size, where shown, is once, few, many, or a class for clones that have expanded.

>TRBJ1-2|-|TRBV13|few
CASSSRAHGYTF
TGTGCCAGCAGCTCACGGGCCCATGGCTACACCTTC
>TRBJ1-5|-|TRBV18|few
CASSPSASSGDRVVQPQHF
TGTGCCAGCTCACCGAGCGCCTCGTCGGGGGATCGTGTGGTTCAGCCCCAGCATTTT
>TRBJ1-5|-|TRBV4-1|-
CASSQESMNGLLSNQPQHF
TGCGCCAGCAGCCAAGAATCAATGAATGGTTTATTGAGCAATCAGCCCCAGCATTTT
>TRBJ2-3|-|TRBV5-1|-
CASSSGTGTDTQYF
TGCGCCAGCAGCTCTGGGACGGGCACAGATACGCAGTATTTT
>TRBJ2-1|TRBD2|TRBV6-5|-
CASRRAGAVNEQFF
TGTGCCAGCAGGAGAGCGGGGGCCGTGAATGAGCAGTTCTTC
>TRBJ2-7|TRBD2|TRBV9|-
CASRVAGSYEQYF
TGTGCCAGCCGCGTAGCGGGCTCTTACGAGCAGTACTTC
>TRBJ2-1|TRBD2|TRBV9|few
CASSVETSGSYEQFF
TGTGCCAGCAGCGTAGAAACTAGCGGGAGTTATGAGCAGTTCTTC
>TRBJ2-3|-|TRBV6-5|few
CASAQHSLLDTQYF
TGTGCCAGCGCCCAGCATTCTTTATTGGATACGCAGTATTTT
>TRBJ2-3|-|TRBV30|few
CAWSVLGGSTDTQYF
TGTGCCTGGAGTGTACTCGGCGGGAGCACAGATACGCAGTATTTT
>TRBJ1-2|-|TRBV7-2|-
CASSSSLGQDYGYTF
TGTGCCAGCAGCTCCTCTTTGGGGCAGGACTATGGCTACACCTTC
>TRBJ2-3|-|TRBV5-5|-
CASSSEDRFPTDTQYF
TGTGCCAGCAGCAGCGAGGACAGATTTCCCACAGATACGCAGTATTTT
>TRBJ2-3|-|TRBV29-1|-
CSVEPPRQGPSHTDTQYF
TGCAGCGTTGAACCCCCGCGGCAGGGCCCATCACACACAGATACGCAGTATTTT
>TRBJ1-5|-|TRBV2|many
CASSEFGIGYNQPQHF
TGTGCCAGCAGTGAATTTGGGATAGGGTACAATCAGCCCCAGCATTTT
>TRBJ1-5|TRBD1|TRBV4-1|few
CASSQFDFGTGGISNQPQHF
TGCGCCAGCAGCCAGTTTGATTTTGGGACAGGGGGGATTAGCAATCAGCCCCAGCATTTT
>TRBJ2-3|TRBD2|TRBV4-1|-
CASSQDGLAGTDTQYF
TGCGCCAGCAGCCAAGATGGCCTAGCGGGCACAGATACGCAGTATTTT
>TRBJ2-2|-|TRBV15|-
CATTRRGGTGELFF
TGTGCCACCACTAGGAGGGGAGGAACCGGGGAGCTGTTTTTT
>TRBJ1-1|-|TRBV13|-
CASSLLKVTEAFF
TGTGCCAGCAGCTTGTTGAAAGTCACTGAAGCTTTCTTT
>TRBJ1-6|-|TRBV4-1|-
CASSHGQHNSPLHF
TGCGCCAGCAGCCATGGACAACATAATTCACCCCTCCACTTT